This T cell receptor (beta chain) was sequenced for a study of cytomegalovirus exposure and HLA in healthy donors. Background on the study: One earlier analysis, a look at about 179 million T cells, found some 100 million unique TCR beta sequences. The study's early data release held about 85 million unique TCRs from HLA-typed donors.

Points from the study as a whole: What TCR beta sequences reportedly achieved was accurate prediction of HLA-A and HLA-B alleles in most subjects. CMV serostatus was the sole immune exposure information available.

This PCR relied on a set of 60 Vbeta primers and 13 Jbeta primers. The repertoire was sequenced with immunoSEQ multiplex PCR; TCRdb's copy has only in-frame clones and lacks some. The table shows roughly 290,000 clones, with about 90% occurring only once. This CDR3 region has 14 residues. From germline, CDR1 is MNHNS and CDR2 SASEGT. Trimming shortened V by 11 bases and J by 0 bases, and 11 bases separated the two germline ends. With respect to this clone: No antigen is known for it.

This TCR was recovered from a young woman in good health and CMV-seronegative. This rearrangement joins TRBV6-1 to TRBJ2-6; the D gene is possibly TRBD2 (5 bases). Sequencing was done on a sample of PBMCs. The CDR3 here is CASTAGSGANVLTF. Written as DNA, the CDR3 is TGTGCCTCAACGGCGGGCTCTGGGGCCAACGTCCTGACTTTC.